This T cell receptor beta chain was retrieved from a study of cytotoxic CD8 clonotypes in ibrutinib-treated CLL. Some clones are missing from TCRdb's copy, which holds only in-frame ones; the method was immunoSEQ multiplex PCR. Among some 50,000 clones listed, around 60% were seen once. The sample in question was PBMCs, obtained after 24 months of ibrutinib treatment. The TCR sequence derives from a human donor with chronic lymphocytic leukemia.

CDR3 residues: CASRPDSTYGYTF. CDR3 bases: TGTGCCAGCAGGCCCGACAGCACCTATGGCTACACCTTC. The chain recombines TRBV6-6 with TRBJ1-2, with a possible D match to TRBD1 (5 bases). V dropped 6 bases and J dropped 4 bases, with 12 bases sitting between them. CDR1 and CDR2 (germline): MNHNY, SVGAGI (reference sequence). This CDR3 region has 13 residues.